The 29 T cell receptor beta chains below all came from one sample that was sequenced in a study of control samples from healthy donors and cancer patients. Sequenced by immunoSEQ multiplex PCR; TCRdb stores in-frame clones only, minus some. The sample lists roughly 450,000 clones, over 75% seen once, with 5.5% to 8% in the top ten. The specimen was PBMCs. These receptor sequences come from a man between 40 and 49 years old with head and neck cancer.

The chain links TRBV28 to TRBJ2-6; the match to TRBD1 covers 7 bases. CDR1 and CDR2 from the germline V gene are MDHEN and SYDVKM. The CDR3 sequence is 16 residues long. Germline trimming cut 6 bases from V and 0 bases from J; bases unmatched to any gene: 5. CDR3 in DNA: TGTGCCAGCAGCCGAGGGACAGTCTCTGGGGCCAACGTCCTGACTTTC. Protein: CASSRGTVSGANVLTF.

The rearrangement links TRBV10-2 to TRBJ1-3; TRBD1 might be the D (5 bases). Trimming cost V 0 bases and J 0 bases, with 9 bases left between them. Germline V gene data show CDR1 as WSHSY and CDR2 as SAAADI. The CDR3 loop spans 16 amino acids. The CDR3: CASSESGGYSGNTIYF. In DNA form, the CDR3 reads TGCGCCAGCAGTGAGTCCGGGGGGTACTCTGGAAACACCATATATTTT.

This clone was counted a single time. V usage is TRBV19 and J usage is TRBJ1-1; D is unclear. Germline V gives CDR1 LNHDA, CDR2 SQIVND (reference sequence). Trimming cost V 3 bases and J 7 bases, with 12 bases left between them. CDR3 length equals 13 residues. The CDR3 spells CASSIMGKSEAFF. CDR3 DNA: TGTGCCAGTAGTATTATGGGGAAAAGTGAAGCTTTCTTT. Using reference TRBV19 and TRBJ1-1 for the parts outside the CDR3, the full variable domain is DGGITQSPKYLFRKEGQNVTLSCEQNLNHDAMYWYRQDPGQGLRLIYYSQIVNDFQKGDIAEGYSVSREKKESFPLTVTSAQKNPTAFYLCASSIMGKSEAFFGQGTRLTVV.

V gene TRBV6-5 combines with J gene TRBJ1-4, with 7 bases that match TRBD1. Germline-derived CDR1 and CDR2 are MNHEY and SVGAGI. The length of the CDR3 is 15 residues. The V and J ends lost 2 bases and 6 bases, in that order; junction bases with no gene match: 6. Here the CDR3 reads CASSYVGTAHEKLFF. CDR3 coding DNA: TGTGCCAGCAGTTACGTCGGGACAGCTCATGAAAAACTGTTTTTT.

This clone was seen a single time. The rearrangement uses TRBV27 and TRBJ2-2; TRBD2 aligns across 9 bases. Germline loops: CDR1 MNHEY, CDR2 SMNVEV (reference sequence). The junction had 6 bases not matched to a gene; V was cut back by 6 bases and J by 4 bases. The CDR3 covers 15 residues. The chain's CDR3 is CASSLRGGSTGELFF. DNA of the CDR3: TGTGCCAGCAGCTTGCGGGGGGGGTCCACCGGGGAGCTGTTTTTT.

The V and J genes are TRBV27 and TRBJ2-1; TRBD2 matches 12 bases. This CDR3 is built from 15 residues. Germline V gene lookup returns CDR1 MNHEY and CDR2 SMNVEV (reference sequence). Unmatched junction bases numbered 3, after V lost 5 bases and J lost 4 bases. The CDR3 sequence is CASSLGTSGYNEQFF. DNA of the CDR3: TGTGCCAGCAGTCTTGGGACTAGCGGGTACAATGAGCAGTTCTTC.

The chain is built from TRBV9 and TRBJ2-7; TRBD2 matches 8 bases. The germline CDR1 and CDR2 sequences are SGDLS and YYNGEE. CDR3 length equals 14 residues. The V and J ends lost 4 bases and 2 bases, in that order; junction bases with no gene match: 5. In nucleotides, the CDR3 is TGTGCCAGCAGCTCCAGCGGGGGTCCCTACGAGCAGTACTTC. Protein product: CASSSSGGPYEQYF.

This chain uses TRBV2 with TRBJ1-1, with D possibly TRBD1 on 5 matching bases. Germline CDR1 is SNHLY and CDR2 is FYNNEI. This CDR3 spans 15 amino acids. V was pared by 6 bases and J by 4 bases, with 18 bases between. The CDR3 DNA sequence: TGTGCCAGCAGGCCGGGCCCCGGGAGGGGCACTGAAGCTTTCTTT. Amino acid sequence: CASRPGPGRGTEAFF.

A few counts support this clone. The CDR3 bases are TGTGCCAGCAGGGCAGGGAACCGGCCCCAGCATTTT. Its translation: CASRAGNRPQHF. This chain connects TRBV2 to TRBJ1-5, with D tentatively TRBD1 (5 bases). The CDR3 sequence is 12 residues long. Between the trimmed V and J ends, which lost 6 bases and 9 bases, there was a span of 12 bases. The germline CDR1 and CDR2 sequences are SNHLY and FYNNEI.

CDR3 in DNA: TGTGCCAGCAATGGACAGGGCCGAAGCACCATATATTTT. Its translation is CASNGQGRSTIYF. The gene calls are TRBV6-6 and TRBJ1-3, with 8 bases matching TRBD1. V dropped 7 bases and J dropped 9; count of bases not matched to a gene: 8. The CDR3 covers 13 residues. Per germline, CDR1 MNHNY and CDR2 SVGAGI (reference sequence).

The chain uses TRBV30 and TRBJ2-7; D might be TRBD2 (6 bases). The V gene lost 3 bases and the J gene lost 4 bases, with 13 bases spanning the gap. In germline, CDR1 is GTSNPN, CDR2 SVGIG (reference sequence). The CDR3 is made up of 13 amino acids. CDR3 amino acids: CAWRLGGVYEQYF. The CDR3 DNA follows: TGTGCCTGGAGGTTGGGAGGAGTTTACGAGCAGTACTTC.

This clone was seen once. This rearrangement joins TRBV18 to TRBJ1-1; D unresolved. The CDR3 totals 16 residues. CDR1 and CDR2 (germline): KGHSH, LQKENI. The V gene lost 5 bases and the J gene lost 0 bases, with 16 bases spanning the gap. The CDR3 nucleotides are TGTGCCAGCTCAACCCCAAACGCGGGAATGAACACTGAAGCTTTCTTT. This translates into CASSTPNAGMNTEAFF.

The J gene is TRBJ1-1, the V gene TRBV27, with 9 bases aligning to TRBD1. Germline V gives CDR1 MNHEY, CDR2 SMNVEV (reference sequence). The CDR3 runs 13 residues. J gave up 7 bases and V 3 bases, and 3 bases lay outside the gene matches. DNA of the CDR3: TGTGCCAGCAGTTTCGGGACAGGGTATGAAGCTTTCTTT. This codes for CASSFGTGYEAFF.

The chain carries TRBV30 and TRBJ1-6; possible D gene TRBD1, 6 bases. The germline gives CDR1 GTSNPN, CDR2 SVGIG (reference sequence). V dropped 4 bases and J dropped 7 bases, with 14 bases sitting between them. The CDR3 covers 14 residues. CDR3: CAWTTGLGNSPLHF. For the CDR3, the DNA is TGTGCCTGGACTACAGGGCTTGGGAATTCACCCCTCCACTTT.

A few counts support this clone. J is TRBJ1-2 and V is TRBV28; D call uncertain. V was cut by 1 base and J by 4 bases, with 16 bases left in between. Germline V gene data show CDR1 as MDHEN and CDR2 as SYDVKM. This CDR3 is built from 16 residues. CDR3 coding DNA: TGTGCCAGCAGTTTATCGGAGGCATTCTATGGCTATGGCTACACCTTC. Translation gives CASSLSEAFYGYGYTF.

The CDR3: CASSEGTGYYNEQFF. The CDR3 coding sequence is TGTGCCAGCAGTGAGGGGACGGGGTATTACAATGAGCAGTTCTTC. The chain uses TRBV2 and TRBJ2-1; D is perhaps TRBD1 or TRBD2 (5 bases each). The CDR3 is 15 amino acids. The ends were cut back, 3 bases at V and 4 bases at J, with 13 bases in the middle. The germline gives CDR1 SNHLY, CDR2 FYNNEI. The whole variable domain, filled in from reference TRBV2 and TRBJ2-1, reads EPEVTQTPSHQVTQMGQEVILRCVPISNHLYFYWYRQILGQKVEFLVSFYNNEISEKSEIFDDQFSVERPDGSNFTLKIRSTKLEDSAMYFCASSEGTGYYNEQFFGPGTRLTVL.

The chain joins TRBV7-2 to TRBJ2-7; the D is unclear. CDR1 is SGHTA and CDR2 is FQGNSA in the germline V gene. The CDR3 runs to 11 residues. V was shortened by 1 base and J by 3 bases, with 1 base between the two germline ends. CDR3: CASSLDYEQYF. CDR3 coding DNA: TGTGCCAGCAGCTTAGACTACGAGCAGTACTTC.

DNA of the CDR3: TGTGCCAGCAGTTACTCTTGGAACAATGAGCAGTTCTTC. Translated: CASSYSWNNEQFF. The chain links TRBV6-2 or TRBV6-3 to TRBJ2-1, with D uncertain. Per germline, CDR1 MNHEY and CDR2 SVGEGT. There are 13 residues in the CDR3. V lost 0 bases and J lost 5, with 5 bases in between.

The CDR3 loop is CASSFREQGFDNSPLHF. As DNA, the CDR3 is TGTGCCAGCAGTTTTCGCGAACAGGGATTTGATAATTCACCCCTCCACTTT. The chain employs TRBV28 and TRBJ1-6, with a weak D call TRBD1 (6 bases). Germline V CDR1 and CDR2: MDHEN, SYDVKM. The CDR3 loop spans 17 amino acids. Trimming stripped 3 bases from V and 5 bases from J, with 17 bases between. Supplemented by reference TRBV28 and TRBJ1-6, the full variable domain reads DVKVTQSSRYLVKRTGEKVFLECVQDMDHENMFWYRQDPGLGLRLIYFSYDVKMKEKGDIPEGYSVSREKKERFSLILESASTNQTSMYLCASSFREQGFDNSPLHFGNGTRLTVT.

This sequence joins TRBV11-3 and TRBJ2-2, with 8 bases matching TRBD2. Germline assignment: CDR1 SGHNT and CDR2 YENEEA. Losses at the gene ends were 5 bases for V and 6 bases for J; bases not matched to a gene: 2. This CDR3 region has 13 residues. The CDR3 DNA is TGTGCCAGCAGCGCGGGAGGCGCCGGGGAGCTGTTTTTT. Translated, it gives CASSAGGAGELFF.

This chain joins TRBV7-9 and TRBJ2-5; 9 positions agree with TRBD2. Trimming cost V 11 bases and J 5 bases; bases outside gene matches: 0. The CDR3 has 10 amino acids. CDR1 SEHNR and CDR2 FQNEAQ come from the germline V gene (reference sequence). The CDR3, as DNA: TGTGCCGCGGGGGGGGAGACCCAGTACTTC. Protein product: CAAGGETQYF.

The V call is TRBV7-6, the J call TRBJ1-5; 7 bases agree with TRBD1. CDR3 length: 15 residues. CDR1 is SGHVS, CDR2 FNYEAQ, per germline. V lost 5 bases and J lost 7; bases outside the gene matches: 11. CDR3 nucleotide sequence: TGTGCCAGCAGCGCAAAACAGGGGAGGGGCCAGCCCCAGCATTTT. Protein product: CASSAKQGRGQPQHF.

The chain employs TRBV7-2 and TRBJ2-7; TRBD2 might be the D (6 bases). There are 16 residues in the CDR3. With 0 bases removed from V and 0 bases from J, the gap between germline ends came to 12 bases. The germline CDR1 and CDR2 sequences are SGHTA and FQGNSA. The CDR3 loop is CASSLAERAYSYEQYF. The CDR3, as DNA: TGTGCCAGCAGCTTAGCCGAGCGGGCATACTCCTACGAGCAGTACTTC. The full variable domain, with the rest looked up from reference TRBV7-2 and TRBJ2-7, is GAGVSQSPSNKVTEKGKDVELRCDPISGHTALYWYRQSLGQGLEFLIYFQGNSAPDKSGLPSDRFSAERTGGSVSTLTIQRTQQEDSAVYLCASSLAERAYSYEQYFGPGTRLTVT.

The chain uses TRBV27 and TRBJ1-2; D unclear. CDR3 length equals 16 residues. Germline loops: CDR1 MNHEY, CDR2 SMNVEV (reference sequence). V lost 8 bases, J lost 7 bases, and 26 bases lay in between. The CDR3 coding sequence is TGTGCCAGCGGTGAAATCATGGGCAGTATCCGTCCTGGCTACACCTTC. Encoded protein: CASGEIMGSIRPGYTF.

The chain links TRBV24-1 to TRBJ2-5; 7 bases match TRBD1. This CDR3 comprises 14 residues. The ends lost 3 bases at V and 5 bases at J; junction bases unmatched: 5. Germline lookup yields CDR1 KGHDR and CDR2 SFDVKD. CDR3 residues: CATSDTDRLETQYF. Written as DNA, the CDR3 is TGTGCCACCAGTGATACGGACAGGCTCGAGACCCAGTACTTC.

This chain joins TRBV5-5 and TRBJ2-7, with 7 bases matching TRBD1. CDR1 and CDR2 (germline): SGHKS, YYEKEE (reference sequence). The CDR3 length is 14 residues. The V segment lost 0 bases and the J segment 2 bases; nucleotides outside the gene matches: 2. The CDR3 reads CASSLATGTYEQYF. DNA for the CDR3: TGTGCCAGCAGCTTGGCGACAGGGACCTACGAGCAGTACTTC.

The V call is TRBV30, the J call TRBJ1-5; D is possibly TRBD1 (5 bases). The CDR3 extends over 17 amino acids. Germline-derived CDR1 and CDR2 are GTSNPN and SVGIG (reference sequence). V was trimmed by 2 bases and J by 1 base, leaving 18 bases between them. The CDR3 sequence: CAWSLQDGGTSNQPQHF. CDR3 in DNA: TGTGCCTGGAGTCTCCAAGATGGGGGGACGAGCAATCAGCCCCAGCATTTT. Using reference TRBV30 and TRBJ1-5 for the parts outside the CDR3, the full variable domain is SQTIHQWPATLVQPVGSPLSLECTVEGTSNPNLYWYRQAAGRGLQLLFYSVGIGQISSEVPQNLSASRPQDRQFILSSKKLLLSDSGFYLCAWSLQDGGTSNQPQHFGDGTRLSIL.

The CDR3 region is CSVAQGQGGTYEQYF. In nucleotides, the CDR3 is TGCAGCGTCGCCCAGGGACAGGGGGGCACCTACGAGCAGTACTTC. The V and J genes are TRBV29-1 and TRBJ2-7, with TRBD1 identical over 11 bases. J was trimmed by 2 bases and V by 6 bases; bases with no gene match: 9. This CDR3 is 15 amino acids long. In germline, CDR1 is SQVTM, CDR2 ANQGSEA.

The gene calls are TRBV21-1 and TRBJ2-5; the table names TRBD2, a call not compared with the DNA. TRBV21-1 is noted as a pseudogene. The CDR3 consists of 16 residues. CDR3 loop: CASSKGTSGSGETQYF. The CDR3 DNA follows: TGTGCCAGCAGCAAAGGGACTAGCGGGAGTGGCGAGACCCAGTACTTC.